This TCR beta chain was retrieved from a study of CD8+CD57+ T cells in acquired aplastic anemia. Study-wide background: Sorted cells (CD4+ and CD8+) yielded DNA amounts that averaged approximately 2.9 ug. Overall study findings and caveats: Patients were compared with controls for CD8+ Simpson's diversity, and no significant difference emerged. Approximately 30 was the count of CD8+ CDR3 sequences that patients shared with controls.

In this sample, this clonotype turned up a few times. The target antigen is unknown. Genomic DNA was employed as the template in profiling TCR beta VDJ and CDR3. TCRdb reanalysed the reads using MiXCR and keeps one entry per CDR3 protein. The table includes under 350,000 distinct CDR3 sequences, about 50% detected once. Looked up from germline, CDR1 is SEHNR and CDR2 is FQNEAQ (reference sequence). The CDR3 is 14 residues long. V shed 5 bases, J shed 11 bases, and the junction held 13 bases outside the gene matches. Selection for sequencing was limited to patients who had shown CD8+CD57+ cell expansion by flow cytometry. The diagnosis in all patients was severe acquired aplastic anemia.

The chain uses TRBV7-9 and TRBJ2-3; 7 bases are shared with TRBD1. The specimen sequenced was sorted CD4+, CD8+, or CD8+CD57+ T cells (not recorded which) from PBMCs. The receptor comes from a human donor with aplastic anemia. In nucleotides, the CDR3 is TGTGCCAGCAGCCCCCAGACAGGGAACAATGAGCAGTATTTT. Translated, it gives CASSPQTGNNEQYF.